This T cell receptor beta chain is from a study of T cell responses to AZD1222 COVID-19 vaccine. Study in general: Second-dose timings of about 4 or about 12 weeks were pooled. The study, taken as a whole, reports: Most donors were white British and more were female, and clonal diversity was possibly underestimated. Baseline seropositives among AZD1222 recipients totaled only five or six. Close to half of spike-specific TCRs reportedly recognize unmutated variant regions.

Profiled with immunoSEQ multiplex PCR; TCRdb holds only in-frame clones, not every one. The profile shows 150,000 or so clones, just under 95% of them singletons. This CDR3 is 15 amino acids long. Germline V lookup: CDR1 SGHVS, CDR2 FQNEAQ. The V end was cut by 0 bases, the J end by 0 bases, with 9 bases between. As for this clone: Its antigen is currently unknown.

The source of this sequence is an adult in good health. The V call is TRBV7-8, the J call TRBJ2-7; D gene ambiguous. Sequenced material: peripheral blood, taken on day 0 of AZD1222 vaccination. The CDR3 region is CASSLAGSSSYEQYF. The CDR3, as DNA: TGTGCCAGCAGCTTAGCAGGTTCCAGCTCCTACGAGCAGTACTTC.